The 28 T cell receptor beta chains below were found in one sample sequenced in a study of cytomegalovirus exposure and HLA in healthy donors. Method: immunoSEQ multiplex PCR; TCRdb's copy keeps in-frame clones and lacks some. The data hold about 220,000 clones, with approximately 86% observed a single time. The specimen sequenced was PBMCs. The origin of the receptors is a woman younger than 35 in good health and CMV-seronegative.

The V gene is TRBV20-1, the J gene TRBJ2-4; D gene uncertain. The CDR3 covers 11 residues. Germline CDR1 reads DFQATT; CDR2 reads SNEGSKA (reference sequence). The ends were cut back, 6 bases at V and 9 bases at J, with 12 bases in the middle. The CDR3 nucleotides are TGCAGTGCCACGCTTGAGGCCATTCAGTACTTC. Translation gives CSATLEAIQYF.

This rearrangement joins TRBV7-5 to TRBJ2-7; the DNA was not compared with TRBD2, the D call given in the table. TRBV7-5 corresponds to a pseudogene. The CDR3 length is 15 residues. CDR3 coding DNA: TGTGCCAGAAGCTCTCCGACAAGGGAGTCCTACGAGCAGTACTTC. This encodes CARSSPTRESYEQYF.

This clone has just one count. This chain links TRBV27 with TRBJ1-4, with D perhaps TRBD1 (5 bases). Germline CDR1 and CDR2: MNHEY and SMNVEV (reference sequence). Trimming pared 2 bases from V and 7 bases from J, leaving 11 bases between. This CDR3 spans 14 amino acids. DNA of the CDR3: TGTGCCAGCAGTTTAATAGGGGAGGGTGAAAAACTGTTTTTT. Translation: CASSLIGEGEKLFF.

The V gene is TRBV7-9, the J gene TRBJ2-1, with 10 bases fitting TRBD1. This CDR3 comprises 15 residues. V lost 3 bases, J lost 7 bases, and 6 bases stayed unmatched. Per germline, CDR1 SEHNR and CDR2 FQNEAQ (reference sequence). The CDR3 DNA reads TGTGCCAGCAGCTTCGGGACAGGGGCGAAAAATGAGCAGTTCTTC. This sequence encodes CASSFGTGAKNEQFF.

This clone showed up just once. The chain recombines TRBV20-1 with TRBJ2-7; 9 nucleotides agree with TRBD1. The CDR3 is 11 amino acids. From germline, CDR1 is DFQATT and CDR2 SNEGSKA (reference sequence). Trimming took 6 bases from V and 6 from J; bases not matched to a gene: 3. The CDR3 nucleotides are TGCAGTGCAAGGACAGGGGTCGAGCAGTACTTC. This gives the protein CSARTGVEQYF.

The chain joins TRBV5-4 to TRBJ2-5, with 10 bases aligning to TRBD1. With 4 bases clipped from V and 4 bases from J, the junction kept 1 base outside the gene matches. The CDR3 runs 13 residues. CDR1 SGHNT and CDR2 YYREEE come from the germline V gene (reference sequence). CDR3 coding DNA: TGTGCCAGCAGCAGGGACAGGGGAGAGACCCAGTACTTC. It translates to CASSRDRGETQYF.

This chain's CDR3 is CASSFREGVETGELFF. In DNA, the CDR3 is TGTGCCAGCAGCTTTCGGGAGGGCGTGGAGACCGGGGAGCTGTTTTTT. The chain is built from TRBV5-6 and TRBJ2-2; 8 bases fit TRBD2. Germline assignment: CDR1 SGHDT and CDR2 YYEEEE. The CDR3 has 16 residues. The junction had 8 bases not matched to a gene; V was cut back by 2 bases and J by 5 bases. Drawing the rest from reference TRBV5-6 and TRBJ2-2, the complete variable domain is DAGVTQSPTHLIKTRGQQVTLRCSPKSGHDTVSWYQQALGQGPQFIFQYYEEEERQRGNFPDRFSGHQFPNYSSELNVNALLLGDSALYLCASSFREGVETGELFFGEGSRLTVL.

There are a few counts of this clone. The rearrangement joins TRBV28 to TRBJ1-4, with TRBD1 matching over 7 bases. Germline CDR1 and CDR2: MDHEN and SYDVKM. V lost 5 bases and J lost 7; bases outside the gene matches: 7. This CDR3 region has 14 residues. The chain's CDR3 is CASSKQGRSEKLFF. The CDR3 DNA is TGTGCCAGCAGTAAACAGGGGAGGAGTGAAAAACTGTTTTTT.

The V call is TRBV11-2, the J call TRBJ2-2, with D perhaps matching TRBD2 (7 bases). V lost 2 bases to trimming and J lost 2 bases, with 18 bases between them. Per the germline V gene, CDR1 is SGHAT and CDR2 is FQNNGV. The CDR3 has 18 residues. The CDR3 sequence is CASSLRRGGQSNTGELFF. The CDR3 DNA sequence: TGTGCCAGCAGCTTACGTAGGGGGGGGCAGTCCAACACCGGGGAGCTGTTTTTT.

The V and J genes are TRBV6-5 and TRBJ2-7, with D perhaps matching TRBD2 (7 bases). Germline V gives CDR1 MNHEY, CDR2 SVGAGI. V shed 2 bases and J shed 3 bases, with 14 bases lying between them. This CDR3 is built from 15 residues. CDR3 loop: CASSYRGGGFYEQYF. The CDR3 bases are TGTGCCAGCAGTTACAGGGGAGGGGGATTCTACGAGCAGTACTTC.

The chain has TRBV6-6 and TRBJ1-5, with a tentative D call TRBD1 (6 bases). Germline loops: CDR1 MNHNY, CDR2 SVGAGI (reference sequence). Between the trimmed V and J ends, which lost 2 bases and 1 base, there was a span of 9 bases. The CDR3 runs 15 residues. CDR3 nucleotide sequence: TGTGCCAGCAGTTACCCCGGACAGAGCAATCAGCCCCAGCATTTT. Protein sequence: CASSYPGQSNQPQHF.

The rearrangement links TRBV5-4 to TRBJ2-1, with 12 bases that match TRBD2. V shed 0 bases, J shed 5 bases, and the junction held 3 bases outside the gene matches. CDR1 SGHNT and CDR2 YYREEE come from the germline V gene (reference sequence). This CDR3 region has 16 residues. DNA of the CDR3: TGTGCCAGCAGCTTGGGCGGACTAGCGGGGCACAATGAGCAGTTCTTC. The encoded protein is CASSLGGLAGHNEQFF.

The rearrangement links TRBV13 to TRBJ1-2; 11 nucleotides line up with TRBD1. The J segment lost 8 bases and the V segment lost 2 bases, leaving 7 bases of the junction unmatched. The CDR3 loop spans 15 amino acids. Germline-derived CDR1 and CDR2 are PRHDT and FYEKMQ (reference sequence). The CDR3 spells CASSLSPGQGDGYTF. The CDR3, as DNA: TGTGCCAGCAGCTTATCCCCGGGACAGGGGGACGGCTACACCTTC.

This sequence joins TRBV13 and TRBJ2-7; 7 nucleotides match TRBD1. Trimming cost V 5 bases and J 7 bases; bases outside gene matches: 11. CDR1 and CDR2 (germline): PRHDT, FYEKMQ (reference sequence). The CDR3 has 14 amino acids. The CDR3 DNA follows: TGTGCCAGCAGCCCACGGACAGGACCGGGTGAGCAGTACTTC. This sequence encodes CASSPRTGPGEQYF.

This sequence joins TRBV30 and TRBJ1-2; TRBD1 is a possible D gene (5 bases). V was clipped by 1 base and J by 2 bases, with 17 bases between them. Germline CDR1 is GTSNPN and CDR2 is SVGIG (reference sequence). The CDR3 sequence is 16 residues long. CDR3 DNA sequence: TGTGCCTGGAGTGGTGGGGGGGATGGTTTAAACTATGGCTACACCTTC. It translates to CAWSGGGDGLNYGYTF. Filled out from reference TRBV30 and TRBJ1-2, the complete variable domain reads SQTIHQWPATLVQPVGSPLSLECTVEGTSNPNLYWYRQAAGRGLQLLFYSVGIGQISSEVPQNLSASRPQDRQFILSSKKLLLSDSGFYLCAWSGGGDGLNYGYTFGSGTRLTVV.

V is TRBV28 and J is TRBJ1-5; TRBD1 matches 8 bases. Germline lookup yields CDR1 MDHEN and CDR2 SYDVKM. The ends lost 8 bases at V and 4 bases at J; junction bases unmatched: 7. The CDR3 loop spans 14 amino acids. The CDR3 sequence is CASAQGGSNQPQHF. CDR3 DNA: TGTGCCAGCGCACAGGGGGGATCTAATCAGCCCCAGCATTTT.

This clone was recorded a few times. The rearrangement joins TRBV5-1 to TRBJ2-7; a possible D gene is TRBD2 (5 bases). CDR1 is SGHRS, CDR2 YFSETQ, per germline. This CDR3 has 13 amino acids. The V end lost 0 bases, the J end lost 6 bases, and 10 bases lay between the germline ends. The CDR3 coding sequence is TGCGCCAGCAGCTTGGGAGGGAATCCCGAGCAGTACTTC. Protein product: CASSLGGNPEQYF.

This chain connects TRBV6-1 to TRBJ2-7; 7 bases fit TRBD1. J gave up 2 bases and V 3 bases, and 4 bases lay outside the gene matches. CDR1 is MNHNS, CDR2 SASEGT, per germline. This CDR3 has 14 amino acids. CDR3 nucleotides: TGTGCCAGCAGTGAGTGGCAGGGGGCCTACGAGCAGTACTTC. It is translated as CASSEWQGAYEQYF.

The chain combines TRBV7-9 with TRBJ2-5; 7 bases are a match to TRBD1. The V segment lost 1 base and the J segment 5 bases; nucleotides outside the gene matches: 13. This CDR3 is 17 amino acids long. Germline V gene sequence: CDR1 SEHNR, CDR2 FQNEAQ (reference sequence). The CDR3 reads CASSLGWDSNGGETQYF. The CDR3 nucleotides are TGTGCCAGCAGCTTAGGTTGGGACAGCAATGGCGGGGAGACCCAGTACTTC.

The chain is built from TRBV4-1 and TRBJ2-3; 10 nucleotides agree with TRBD2. CDR3 length equals 15 residues. J lost 4 bases, V lost 4 bases, and 5 bases had no gene match. In germline, CDR1 is MGHRA, CDR2 YSYEKL. The DNA for the CDR3 is TGCGCCAGCAGCCCTTTAGCGGGAGGATCAGATACGCAGTATTTT. Its protein product is CASSPLAGGSDTQYF.

The V call is TRBV28, the J call TRBJ2-3; 10 bases fit TRBD1. The CDR3 spans 16 residues. V lost 6 bases and J lost 0; bases outside the gene matches: 6. Per the germline V gene, CDR1 is MDHEN and CDR2 is SYDVKM. The CDR3 loop is CASRRDRGYSTDTQYF. DNA for the CDR3: TGTGCCAGCAGGCGGGACAGGGGCTATAGCACAGATACGCAGTATTTT.

The V and J genes are TRBV27 and TRBJ2-5; TRBD2 aligns across 7 bases. The CDR3 totals 15 residues. Germline V CDR1 and CDR2: MNHEY, SMNVEV (reference sequence). The ends lost 0 bases at V and 5 bases at J; junction bases unmatched: 6. The CDR3 DNA reads as TGTGCCAGCAGTTTATCGAGTGCGGGGGATGAGACCCAGTACTTC. This gives the protein CASSLSSAGDETQYF.

The J gene is TRBJ2-1, the V gene TRBV5-1, with 12 bases matching TRBD2. Germline V gene sequence: CDR1 SGHRS, CDR2 YFSETQ. The CDR3 totals 16 residues. V gave up 4 bases and J gave up 4 bases; unmatched junction bases: 6. CDR3 region: CASSALTSGRYNEQFF. As DNA, the CDR3 is TGCGCCAGCAGCGCATTGACTAGCGGGAGATACAATGAGCAGTTCTTC.

V gene TRBV6-5 combines with J gene TRBJ2-1, with D unresolved. CDR1 and CDR2 from the germline V gene are MNHEY and SVGAGI. V lost 10 bases, J lost 9 bases, and 10 bases lay in between. CDR3 length equals 10 residues. The CDR3 loop is CATKSGEQFF. The CDR3 bases are TGTGCCACCAAGTCCGGTGAGCAGTTCTTC.

V gene TRBV27 combines with J gene TRBJ2-7; 7 bases agree with TRBD1. The V and J ends lost 6 bases and 4 bases, in that order; junction bases with no gene match: 12. The V gene's germline CDR1 is MNHEY and CDR2 SMNVEV (reference sequence). This CDR3 is built from 15 residues. The CDR3 loop is CASRAMWGQLYEQYF. CDR3 DNA sequence: TGTGCCAGCAGAGCTATGTGGGGACAGCTTTACGAGCAGTACTTC.

The chain uses TRBV15 and TRBJ1-5, with D perhaps matching TRBD1 (5 bases). Trimming pared 1 base from V and 4 bases from J, leaving 8 bases between. CDR1 and CDR2 from the germline V gene are LNHNV and YYDKDF (reference sequence). The CDR3 has 14 residues. The CDR3 spells CATSRGGENQPQHF. The CDR3 nucleotides read TGTGCCACCAGCAGAGGGGGGGAGAATCAGCCCCAGCATTTT.

This clone appeared a few times. The chain uses TRBV4-1 and TRBJ1-2; a weak D match, TRBD1 (6 bases). CDR1 and CDR2 (germline): MGHRA, YSYEKL. This CDR3 is built from 14 residues. The V gene lost 1 base and the J gene lost 2 bases, with 8 bases spanning the gap. The CDR3 sequence: CASSQVTGNYGYTF. CDR3 in DNA: TGCGCCAGCAGCCAAGTGACAGGAAACTATGGCTACACCTTC.

The genes are TRBV7-2 and TRBJ2-4; 9 nucleotides agree with TRBD2. Germline V gene sequence: CDR1 SGHTA, CDR2 FQGNSA. After removal of 4 bases from V and 2 bases from J, the junction contained 6 bases not matched to a gene. The CDR3 length is 16 residues. CDR3 DNA: TGTGCCAGCAGCTATGCTAGCGGGACAACCAAAAACATTCAGTACTTC. Encoded protein: CASSYASGTTKNIQYF.